This T cell receptor beta chain was found in a study of radiotherapy plus CTLA-4 blockade in lung cancer. General study results and limits: After treatment with radiotherapy plus ipilimumab, TCR clones that came from the tumor expanded in blood.

The CDR3 consists of 14 residues. Germline V gene lookup returns CDR1 SNHLY and CDR2 FYNNEI. V shed 7 bases, J shed 4 bases, and the junction held 7 bases outside the gene matches. Generated by immunoSEQ multiplex PCR, the TCRdb table keeps only in-frame clones and is missing some. Among some 64,000 clones listed, roughly three quarters were seen once. On this clone: The antigen remains unidentified.

The receptor was isolated from a human donor with non-small cell lung cancer whose response to radiotherapy plus ipilimumab could not be evaluated. Some clones in this sample may be carry-over from other donors' samples. The chain employs TRBV2 and TRBJ2-3; TRBD1 matches at 8 bases. The input for sequencing was peripheral blood, taken from a patient treated with radiotherapy plus ipilimumab. For the CDR3, the DNA is TGTGCCAGCAAGGACAGGGCGAACGCAGATACGCAGTATTTT. Protein sequence: CASKDRANADTQYF.